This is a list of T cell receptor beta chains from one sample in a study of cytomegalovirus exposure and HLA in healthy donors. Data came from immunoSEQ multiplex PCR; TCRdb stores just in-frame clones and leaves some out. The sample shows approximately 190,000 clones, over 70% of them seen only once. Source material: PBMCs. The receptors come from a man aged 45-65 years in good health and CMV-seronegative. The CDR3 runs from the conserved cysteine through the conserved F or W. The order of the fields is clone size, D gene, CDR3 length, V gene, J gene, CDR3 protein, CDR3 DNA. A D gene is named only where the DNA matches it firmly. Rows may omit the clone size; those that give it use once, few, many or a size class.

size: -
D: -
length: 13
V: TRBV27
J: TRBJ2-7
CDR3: CASRLDREDEQYF
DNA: TGTGCCAGCAGACTTGACAGGGAGGACGAGCAGTACTTC

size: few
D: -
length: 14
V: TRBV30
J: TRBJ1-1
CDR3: CAWRVGRANTEAFF
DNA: TGTGCCTGGAGGGTCGGCAGGGCCAACACTGAAGCTTTCTTT

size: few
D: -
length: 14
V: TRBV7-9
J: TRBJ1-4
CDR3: CASSLSSDRPILFF
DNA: TGTGCCAGCAGCTTATCCTCCGACAGGCCTATCCTGTTTTTT

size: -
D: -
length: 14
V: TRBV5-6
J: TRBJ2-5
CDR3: CASSFGGARETQYF
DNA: TGTGCCAGCAGCTTTGGGGGGGCAAGAGAGACCCAGTACTTC

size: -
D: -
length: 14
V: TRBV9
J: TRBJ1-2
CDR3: CASSVGATNYGYTF
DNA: TGTGCCAGCAGCGTAGGGGCGACAAACTATGGCTACACCTTC

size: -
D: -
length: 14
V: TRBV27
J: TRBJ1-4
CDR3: CASRDSPPNEKLFF
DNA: TGTGCCAGCAGGGACAGCCCACCTAATGAAAAACTGTTTTTT

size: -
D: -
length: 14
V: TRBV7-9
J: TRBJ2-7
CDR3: CANSPGSGSYEQYF
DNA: TGTGCCAATTCGCCCGGATCGGGGTCCTACGAGCAGTACTTC

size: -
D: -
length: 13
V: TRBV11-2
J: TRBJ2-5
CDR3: CASSLFAGETQYF
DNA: TGTGCCAGCAGCTTATTCGCGGGAGAGACCCAGTACTTC

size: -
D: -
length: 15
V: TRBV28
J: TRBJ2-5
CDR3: CASSLQGATSETQYF
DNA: TGTGCCAGCAGTTTGCAGGGTGCCACGAGCGAGACCCAGTACTTC

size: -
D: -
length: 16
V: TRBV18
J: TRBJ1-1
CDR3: CASSPREGPENTEAFF
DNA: TGTGCCAGCTCACCACGGGAGGGGCCGGAGAACACTGAAGCTTTCTTT

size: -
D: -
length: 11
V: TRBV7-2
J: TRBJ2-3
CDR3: CASSSKDTQYF
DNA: TGTGCCAGCAGCTCAAAAGATACGCAGTATTTT

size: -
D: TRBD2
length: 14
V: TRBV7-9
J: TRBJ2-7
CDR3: CASMTSGGSYEQYF
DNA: TGTGCCAGCATGACTAGCGGGGGGTCCTACGAGCAGTACTTC

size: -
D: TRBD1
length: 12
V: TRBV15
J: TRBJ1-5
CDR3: CATRTGVQPQHF
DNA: TGTGCCACGCGGACAGGGGTCCAGCCCCAGCATTTT

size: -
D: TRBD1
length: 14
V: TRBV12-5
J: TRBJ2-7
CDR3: CASGSGTENYEQYF
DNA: TGTGCTAGTGGTTCCGGGACAGAAAACTACGAGCAGTACTTC

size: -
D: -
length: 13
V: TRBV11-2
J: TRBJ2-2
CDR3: CASSFRNTGELFF
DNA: TGTGCCAGCAGCTTTCGGAACACCGGGGAGCTGTTTTTT

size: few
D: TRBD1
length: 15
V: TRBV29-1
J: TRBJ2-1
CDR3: CSVPSGTGTYNEQFF
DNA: TGCAGCGTCCCCTCCGGGACAGGGACTTACAATGAGCAGTTCTTC

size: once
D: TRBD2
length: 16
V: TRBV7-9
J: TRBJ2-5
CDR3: CASSLAGSGGAETQYF
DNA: TGTGCCAGCAGCTTAGCGGGAAGCGGGGGCGCGGAGACCCAGTACTTC

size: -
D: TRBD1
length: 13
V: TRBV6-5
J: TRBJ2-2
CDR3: CASRGQGAGELFF
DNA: TGTGCCAGCAGAGGGCAGGGGGCCGGGGAGCTGTTTTTT